This TCR beta chain was observed in a study of blood T cells in healthy people across ages. A J-beta primer mix and a sample-barcoded 5' primer were used in a second PCR of about 6 to 12 cycles. TCRdb analysed the 5' RACE reads with MiXCR anew, one entry per CDR3 protein. In the table there are about 1,500,000 distinct CDR3 sequences, 35% to 45% of which are singletons. The sequence was obtained from a young woman in good health. Source material: blood.

The CDR3 spells CASRSTQGYNEQYF. For the CDR3, the DNA is TGCGCCAGCAGGTCAACACAGGGGTACAATGAGCAGTACTTC. The chain uses TRBV5-1 and TRBJ2-5; 7 positions match TRBD1. V shed 5 bases, J shed 11 bases, and the junction held 15 bases outside the gene matches. The germline gives CDR1 SGHRS, CDR2 YFSETQ. The CDR3 is 14 residues long.